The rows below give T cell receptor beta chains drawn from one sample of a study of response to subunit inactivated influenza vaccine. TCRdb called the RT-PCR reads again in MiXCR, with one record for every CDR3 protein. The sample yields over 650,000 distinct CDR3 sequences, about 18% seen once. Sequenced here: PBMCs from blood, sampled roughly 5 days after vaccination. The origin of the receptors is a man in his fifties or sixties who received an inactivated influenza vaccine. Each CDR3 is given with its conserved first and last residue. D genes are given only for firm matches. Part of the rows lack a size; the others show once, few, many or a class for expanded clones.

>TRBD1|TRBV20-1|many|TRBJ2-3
TGCAGTGCTGGCCCCGCGACAGGGCACACAGATACGCAGTATTTT
CSAGPATGHTDTQYF
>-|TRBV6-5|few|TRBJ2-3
TGTGCCAGCAGTTACTGGCGAGGGGCGGGGGCGGCAGATACGCAGTATTTT
CASSYWRGAGAADTQYF
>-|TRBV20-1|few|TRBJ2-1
TGCAGTGCCACTCGCGCGGGGGCATCCTACAATGAGCAGTTCTTC
CSATRAGASYNEQFF
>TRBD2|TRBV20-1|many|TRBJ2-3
TGCAGTGCTATTCTAGCGGGCCTCACAGATACGCAGTATTTT
CSAILAGLTDTQYF
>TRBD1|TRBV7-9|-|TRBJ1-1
TGTGCCAGCAGTCCGACGCGGGACAGGGGCACTGAAGCTTTCTTT
CASSPTRDRGTEAFF
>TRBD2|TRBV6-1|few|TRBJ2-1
TGTGCCAGCAGTGAAATAAGCGGGGGGTACAATGAGCAGTTCTTC
CASSEISGGYNEQFF
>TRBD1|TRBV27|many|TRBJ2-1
TGTGCCAGCAGTTCCCTAGGACAGGGTGGGTTCAATGAGCAGTTCTTC
CASSSLGQGGFNEQFF
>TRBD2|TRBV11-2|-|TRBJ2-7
TGTGCCAGCATTCAGGGACTAGCGGGGGGACTAAGAACCTACGAGCAGTACTTC
CASIQGLAGGLRTYEQYF
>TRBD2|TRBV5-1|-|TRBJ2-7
TGCGCCAGCAGCTACCGGGCGGCTAGCGGGAGGGGACGAGACTACGAGCAGTACTTC
CASSYRAASGRGRDYEQYF
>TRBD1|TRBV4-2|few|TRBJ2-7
TGTGCCAGCAGCCAACGTGGGACAGATCCATCCTACGAGCAGTACTTC
CASSQRGTDPSYEQYF
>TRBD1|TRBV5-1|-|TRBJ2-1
TGCGCCAGCAGCCGAGGGGCGACAGGGTCAGATGAGCAGTTCTTC
CASSRGATGSDEQFF
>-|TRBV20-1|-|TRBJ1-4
TGCAGTGCTTTTCTGCGGTGGGAAAAACTGTTTTTT
CSAFLRWEKLFF
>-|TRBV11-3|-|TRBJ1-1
TGTGCCAGCAGCTTACAGGGGTCGAGGACTGAAGCTTTCTTT
CASSLQGSRTEAFF
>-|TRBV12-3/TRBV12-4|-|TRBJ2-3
TGTGCCACCAACCGACTAGAGATAAAGTATTTT
CATNRLEIKYF
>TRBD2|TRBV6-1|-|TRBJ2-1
TGTGCCAGCACCCAACTAGCGGGAGCGTACAATGAGCAGTTCTTC
CASTQLAGAYNEQFF
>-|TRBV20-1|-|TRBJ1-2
TGCAGTACGGATCCCGGACCTACGCACGGCTACACCTTC
CSTDPGPTHGYTF
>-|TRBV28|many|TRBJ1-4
TGTGCCAGCAGTTTACTTGTAACGAGGGAAAAACTGTTTTTT
CASSLLVTREKLFF
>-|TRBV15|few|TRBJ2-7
TGTGCCACCAGCAGAGGCGGGCAAATCTACGAGCAGTACTTC
CATSRGGQIYEQYF
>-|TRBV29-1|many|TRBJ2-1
TGCAGCGGGCAGGGCGTTGAGCAGTTCTTC
CSGQGVEQFF
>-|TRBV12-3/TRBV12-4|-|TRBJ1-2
TGTGCCAGCCGCCTCGGGGGGGCGAAAGACAATGGCTACACCTTC
CASRLGGAKDNGYTF
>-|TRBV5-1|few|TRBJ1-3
TGCGCCAGCAGTCGGGACAACAACTCTGGAAACACCATATATTTT
CASSRDNNSGNTIYF
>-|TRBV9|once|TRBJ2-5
TGTGCCAGCAGCGTAGACTGGTTCCAAGAGACCCAGTACTTC
CASSVDWFQETQYF
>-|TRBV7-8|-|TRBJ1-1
TGTGCCAGCGGACTGAAAGGGGGCACTGAAGCTTTCTTT
CASGLKGGTEAFF
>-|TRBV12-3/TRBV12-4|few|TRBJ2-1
TGTGCCAGCAGAACGGTCTGGGGGAGGTGGGGCGAGCAGTTCTTC
CASRTVWGRWGEQFF
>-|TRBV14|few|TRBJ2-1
TGTGCCAGCAGCCAAGATCAACTGGTCTCGCAGTTCTTC
CASSQDQLVSQFF
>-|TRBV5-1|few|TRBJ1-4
TGCGCCAGCAGCTTGGACAGTTCCGAGGAAAAACTGTTTTTT
CASSLDSSEEKLFF
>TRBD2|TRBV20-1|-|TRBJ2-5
TGCGGGGTAGCGGGGAAGAAAGAGACCCAGTACTTC
CGVAGKKETQYF
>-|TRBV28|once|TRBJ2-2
TGTGCCAGCAGTTTATTTCGCTCCCCCAGCACCGGGGAGCTGTTTTTT
CASSLFRSPSTGELFF
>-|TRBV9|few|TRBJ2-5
TGTGCCAGCAGCGTAGAGGCAGGGGACGGCGAGACCCAGTACTTC
CASSVEAGDGETQYF
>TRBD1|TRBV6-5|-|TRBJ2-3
TGTGCCAGCAGCTACAGGGGGGTCACAGATACGCAGTATTTT
CASSYRGVTDTQYF
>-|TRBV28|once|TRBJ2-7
TGTGCCAGCAGAATCGGGAGAAGCTACGAGCAGTACTTC
CASRIGRSYEQYF
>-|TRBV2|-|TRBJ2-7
TGTGCCAGCAGCCAGACTACAGAGCAGTACTTC
CASSQTTEQYF
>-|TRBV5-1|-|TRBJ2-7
TGCGCCAGCAGCTTGGACAGGGTATTGTACTTC
CASSLDRVLYF
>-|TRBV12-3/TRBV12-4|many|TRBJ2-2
TGTGCCAGCAGTTTGTTGCAGGACACCGGGGAGCTGTTTTTT
CASSLLQDTGELFF
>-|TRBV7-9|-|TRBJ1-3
TGTGCCAGCAGCCACGCCGGAGGAGGCTCTGGAAACACCATATATTTT
CASSHAGGGSGNTIYF
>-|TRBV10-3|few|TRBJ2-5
TGTGCCATCAGTCAGGATGGGACCCAGTACTTC
CAISQDGTQYF
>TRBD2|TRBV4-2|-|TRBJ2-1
TGTGCCAGCAGCCCAAAGACTAGCGGGAGGAGGTTCTTC
CASSPKTSGRRFF
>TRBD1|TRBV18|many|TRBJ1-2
TGTGCCAGCTCACCTAGACGGGGACAGGGGGACTATGGCTACACCTTC
CASSPRRGQGDYGYTF
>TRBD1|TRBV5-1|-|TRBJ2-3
TGCGCCAGCAGCCCTGGGCAGGGGGCGGGTACGCAGTATTTT
CASSPGQGAGTQYF
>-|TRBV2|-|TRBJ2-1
TGTGCCAGCAGTGAAGTACCCATTGGGCAGTTCTTC
CASSEVPIGQFF
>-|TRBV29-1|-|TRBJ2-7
TGCAGCGTTGAAGAGAGCAGAGGGTCGGCGGACGAGCAGTACTTC
CSVEESRGSADEQYF
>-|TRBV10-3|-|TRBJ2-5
TGTGCCATCAGTGAGAGAAGCACCGGGGAGACCCAGTACTTC
CAISERSTGETQYF
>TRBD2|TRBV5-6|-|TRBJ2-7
TGTGCCAGCAGCTCTCTAGCGGGGGAAGTCTCCTACGAGCAGTACTTC
CASSSLAGEVSYEQYF
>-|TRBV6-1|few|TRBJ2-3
TGTGCCACCACCCCGGCCGGGGGAGAGTTCACAGATACGCAGTATTTT
CATTPAGGEFTDTQYF
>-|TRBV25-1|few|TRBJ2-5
TGTGCCAGCAGTGAGGGGGGATGGGACCTCCAGTACTTC
CASSEGGWDLQYF
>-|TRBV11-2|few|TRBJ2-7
TGTGCCAGCTTCCCCGGGCGGGGACCGCACTACGAGCAGTACTTC
CASFPGRGPHYEQYF
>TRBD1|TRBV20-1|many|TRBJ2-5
TGCAGTGCTAGTTGGAAGGGGGCGCGAGAGACCCAGTACTTC
CSASWKGARETQYF
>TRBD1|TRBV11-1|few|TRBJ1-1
TGTGCCAGCAGCGTCCCCGGGACAGGAGTGAACACTGAAGCTTTCTTT
CASSVPGTGVNTEAFF
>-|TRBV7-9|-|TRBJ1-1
TGTGCCAGCAGCTTCCTTCTGGACAGAAACACTGAAGCTTTCTTT
CASSFLLDRNTEAFF
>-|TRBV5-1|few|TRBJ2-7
TGCGCCAGCAGCTTGGCAACTATCTACGAGCAGTACTTC
CASSLATIYEQYF
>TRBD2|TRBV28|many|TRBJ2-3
TGTGCCAGCAGTTCCGGGAGGGCGCAGTATTTT
CASSSGRAQYF
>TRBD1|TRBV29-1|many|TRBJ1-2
TGCAGCGTTGTTAGACAGGGAAGATATGGCTACACCTTC
CSVVRQGRYGYTF
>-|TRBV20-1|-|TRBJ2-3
TGCAGTGCTAGAGATCTTTACAGCGGTTTAACAGATACGCAGTATTTT
CSARDLYSGLTDTQYF
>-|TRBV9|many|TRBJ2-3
TGTGCCAGCAGCGGTACACCGGGACGCACAGATACGCAGTATTTT
CASSGTPGRTDTQYF
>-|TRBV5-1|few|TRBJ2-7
TGCGCCAGCAGCTTGCCTCAGGGAGCCGAGCAGTACTTC
CASSLPQGAEQYF
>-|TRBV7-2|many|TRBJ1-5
TGTGCCAGCAGCTCGGCGAATCAGCCCCAGCATTTT
CASSSANQPQHF
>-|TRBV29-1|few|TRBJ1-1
TGCAGCGTTGAAAGACAAATTTGGAACACTGAAGCTTTCTTT
CSVERQIWNTEAFF